This T cell receptor (beta chain) was sequenced during a study of CD8 T cells in ankylosing spondylitis. Findings and limits, study-wide: A subset of motif variants has previously been described in the synovial fluid and blood of reactive arthritis. Disease-linked clones had a CD8+ phenotype and relatively low frequency in peripheral blood.

This clonotype was seen ten or more times. The antigen is undetermined. The CDR3 runs to 14 residues. CDR1 and CDR2 from the germline V gene are LGHNA and YNFKEQ. V lost 0 bases to trimming and J lost 10 bases, with 15 bases between them. TCRdb reprocessed the 5' RACE reads with MiXCR, giving one entry per CDR3 protein. The sample contains 69,000 or so distinct CDR3 sequences, roughly 5.2% of which appear only once. The sequence derives from a male donor with ankylosing spondylitis or in good health (not recorded which). The sequenced material came from blood, either unsorted or a sorted T cell fraction (not recorded which). The chain employs TRBV4-2 and TRBJ1-1; D gene uncertain. CDR3 residues: CASSQEIRSGRAFF. CDR3 in DNA: TGTGCCAGCAGCCAAGAGATTCGAAGCGGACGAGCTTTCTTT.